This T cell receptor (beta chain) was documented in a study of T-cell memory formation after mild COVID-19. Via MiXCR, TCRdb re-called the 5' RACE reads, giving one row per CDR3 protein. The sample lists about 190,000 distinct CDR3 sequences; about 17% were seen once. Study results and limitations: Pre-infection memory held some responding clones, suggesting pre-existing cross-reactive T cells responded.

The length of the CDR3 is 16 residues. Germline CDR1 reads MGHDK; CDR2 reads SYGVNS. Unmatched junction bases numbered 8, after V lost 4 bases and J lost 5 bases. In its sample, this clonotype was seen a few times. Its target is unknown. This chain joins TRBV25-1 and TRBJ1-4; 9 bases map to TRBD1. The specimen was PBMCs or a T cell subset sorted from them (not recorded which). This receptor was obtained from an adult woman who had mild COVID-19 (a few samples of this study predate the infection). Cell type and time point are not known. CDR3 sequence reads: CASSATGGIGNEKLFF. The CDR3 bases are TGTGCCAGCAGTGCCACAGGGGGCATTGGGAATGAAAAACTGTTTTTT. The variable domain in full, completed from reference TRBV25-1 and TRBJ1-4, reads EADIYQTPRYLVIGTGKKITLECSQTMGHDKMYWYQQDPGMELHLIHYSYGVNSTEKGDLSSESTVSRIRTEHFPLTLESARPSHTSQYLCASSATGGIGNEKLFFGSGTQLSVL.